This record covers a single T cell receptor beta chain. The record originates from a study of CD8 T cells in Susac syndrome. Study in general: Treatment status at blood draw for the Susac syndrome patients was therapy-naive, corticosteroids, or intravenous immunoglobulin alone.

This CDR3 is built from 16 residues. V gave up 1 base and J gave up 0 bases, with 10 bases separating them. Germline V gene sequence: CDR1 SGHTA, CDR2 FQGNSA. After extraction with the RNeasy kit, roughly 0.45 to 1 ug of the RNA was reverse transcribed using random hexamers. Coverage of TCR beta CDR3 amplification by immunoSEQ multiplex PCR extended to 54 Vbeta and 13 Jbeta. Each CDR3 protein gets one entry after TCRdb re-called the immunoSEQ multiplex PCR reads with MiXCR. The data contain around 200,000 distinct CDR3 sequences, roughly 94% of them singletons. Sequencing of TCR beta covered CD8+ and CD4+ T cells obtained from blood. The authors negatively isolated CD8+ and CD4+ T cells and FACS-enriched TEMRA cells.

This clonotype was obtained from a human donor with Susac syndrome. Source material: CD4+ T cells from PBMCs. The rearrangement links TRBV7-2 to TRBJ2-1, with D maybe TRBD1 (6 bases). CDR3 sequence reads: CASSLEGGVSYNEQFF. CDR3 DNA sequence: TGTGCCAGCAGCTTAGAAGGGGGAGTCTCCTACAATGAGCAGTTCTTC.